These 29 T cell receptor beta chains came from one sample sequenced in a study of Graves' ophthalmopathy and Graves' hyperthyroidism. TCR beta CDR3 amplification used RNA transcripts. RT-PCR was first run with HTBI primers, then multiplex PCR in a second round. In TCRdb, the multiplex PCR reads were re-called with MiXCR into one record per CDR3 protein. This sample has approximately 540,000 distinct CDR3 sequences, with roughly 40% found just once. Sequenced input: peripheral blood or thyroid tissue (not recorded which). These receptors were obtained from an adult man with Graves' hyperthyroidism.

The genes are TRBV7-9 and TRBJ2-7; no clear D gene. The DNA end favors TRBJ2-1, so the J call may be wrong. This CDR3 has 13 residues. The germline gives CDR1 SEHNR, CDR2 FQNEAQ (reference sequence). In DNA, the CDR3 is TGTGCCAGCAGCTTTGGACCTTACAATGAGCAGTTCTTC. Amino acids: CASSFGPYNEQFF.

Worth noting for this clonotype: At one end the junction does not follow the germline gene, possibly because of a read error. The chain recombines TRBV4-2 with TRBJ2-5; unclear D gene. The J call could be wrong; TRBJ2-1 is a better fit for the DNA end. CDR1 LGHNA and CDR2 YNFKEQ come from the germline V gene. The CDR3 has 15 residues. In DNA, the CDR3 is TGTGGCAGCAGCCAAGCCAGGCAGACCAACAATGAGCAGTTCTTC. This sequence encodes CGSSQARQTNNEQFF.

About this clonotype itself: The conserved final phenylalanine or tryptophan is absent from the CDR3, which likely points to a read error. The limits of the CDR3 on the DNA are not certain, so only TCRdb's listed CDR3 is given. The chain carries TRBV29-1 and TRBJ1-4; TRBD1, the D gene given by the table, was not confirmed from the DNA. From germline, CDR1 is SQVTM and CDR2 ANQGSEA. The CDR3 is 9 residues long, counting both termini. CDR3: CSVEVGGFY.

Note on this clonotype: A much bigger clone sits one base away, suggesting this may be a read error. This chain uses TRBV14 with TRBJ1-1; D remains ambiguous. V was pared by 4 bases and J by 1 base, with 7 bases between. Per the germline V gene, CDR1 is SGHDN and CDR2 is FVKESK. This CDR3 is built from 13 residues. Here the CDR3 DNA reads TGTGCCAGCAGCCTGGAGTGGAACACTGAAGCTTTCTTT. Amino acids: CASSLEWNTEAFF.

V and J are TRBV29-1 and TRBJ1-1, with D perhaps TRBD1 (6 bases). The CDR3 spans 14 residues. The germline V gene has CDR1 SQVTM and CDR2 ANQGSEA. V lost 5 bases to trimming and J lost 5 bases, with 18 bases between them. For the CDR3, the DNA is TGCAGCGTTCTTCCTCTCGCGAGGGGGACTGAAGCTTTCTTT. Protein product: CSVLPLARGTEAFF.

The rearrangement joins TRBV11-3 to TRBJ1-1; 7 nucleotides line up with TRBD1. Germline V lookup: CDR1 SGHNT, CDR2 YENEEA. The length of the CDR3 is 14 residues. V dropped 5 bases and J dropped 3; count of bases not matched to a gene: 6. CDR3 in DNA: TGTGCCAGCAGCCCCCGACAGGGTCACACTGAAGCTTTCTTT. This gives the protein CASSPRQGHTEAFF.

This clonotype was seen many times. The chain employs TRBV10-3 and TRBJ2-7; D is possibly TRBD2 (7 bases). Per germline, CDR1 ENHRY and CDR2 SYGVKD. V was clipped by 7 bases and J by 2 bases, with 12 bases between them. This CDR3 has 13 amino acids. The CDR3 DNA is TGTGCCATCAAGGGGGACTATCCCTACGAGCAGTACTTC. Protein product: CAIKGDYPYEQYF.

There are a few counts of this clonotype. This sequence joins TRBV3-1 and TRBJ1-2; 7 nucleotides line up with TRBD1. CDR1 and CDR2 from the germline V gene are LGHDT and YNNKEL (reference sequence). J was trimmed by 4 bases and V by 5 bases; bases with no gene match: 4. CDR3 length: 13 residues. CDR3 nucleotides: TGTGCCAGCAGCATACGGGACAGCTATGGCTACACCTTC. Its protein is CASSIRDSYGYTF.

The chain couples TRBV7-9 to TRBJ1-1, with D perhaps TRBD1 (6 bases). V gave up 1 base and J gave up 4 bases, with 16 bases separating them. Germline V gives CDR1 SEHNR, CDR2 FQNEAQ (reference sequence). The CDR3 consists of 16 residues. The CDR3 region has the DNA TGTGCCAGCAGCTTAGTTGGGACATCCATGAGCACTGAAGCTTTCTTT. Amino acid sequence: CASSLVGTSMSTEAFF.

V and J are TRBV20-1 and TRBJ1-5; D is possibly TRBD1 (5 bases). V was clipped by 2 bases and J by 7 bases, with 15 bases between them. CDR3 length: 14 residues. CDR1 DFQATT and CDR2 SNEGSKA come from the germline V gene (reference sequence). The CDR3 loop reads CSARHEGLEQPQHF. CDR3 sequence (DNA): TGCAGTGCTAGACATGAGGGACTTGAGCAGCCCCAGCATTTT.

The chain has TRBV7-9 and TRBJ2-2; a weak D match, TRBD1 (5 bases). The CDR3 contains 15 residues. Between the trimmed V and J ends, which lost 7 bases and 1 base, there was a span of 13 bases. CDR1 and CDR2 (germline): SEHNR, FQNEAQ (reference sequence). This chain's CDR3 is CASTQGVMNTGELFF. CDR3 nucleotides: TGTGCCAGCACCCAAGGGGTGATGAACACCGGGGAGCTGTTTTTT.

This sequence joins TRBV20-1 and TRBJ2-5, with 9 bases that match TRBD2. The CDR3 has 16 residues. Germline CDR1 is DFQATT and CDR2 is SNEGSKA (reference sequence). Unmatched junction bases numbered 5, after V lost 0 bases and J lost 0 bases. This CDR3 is CSARDPSGDHQETQYF. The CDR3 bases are TGCAGTGCTAGAGACCCTAGCGGGGACCACCAAGAGACCCAGTACTTC.

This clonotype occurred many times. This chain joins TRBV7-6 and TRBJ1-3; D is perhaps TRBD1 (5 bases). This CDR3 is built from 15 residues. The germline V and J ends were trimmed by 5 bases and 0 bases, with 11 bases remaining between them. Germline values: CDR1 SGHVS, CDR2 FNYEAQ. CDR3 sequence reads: CASSTGPSSGNTIYF. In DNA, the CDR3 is TGTGCCAGCAGCACGGGACCGTCCTCTGGAAACACCATATATTTT.

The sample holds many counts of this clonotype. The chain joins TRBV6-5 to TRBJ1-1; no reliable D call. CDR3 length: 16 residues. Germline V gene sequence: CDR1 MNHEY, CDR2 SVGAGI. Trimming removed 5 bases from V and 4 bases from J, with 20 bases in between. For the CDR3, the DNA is TGTGCCAGCAGTGAACTCGAGCAGACGGTGGGCACTGAAGCTTTCTTT. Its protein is CASSELEQTVGTEAFF.

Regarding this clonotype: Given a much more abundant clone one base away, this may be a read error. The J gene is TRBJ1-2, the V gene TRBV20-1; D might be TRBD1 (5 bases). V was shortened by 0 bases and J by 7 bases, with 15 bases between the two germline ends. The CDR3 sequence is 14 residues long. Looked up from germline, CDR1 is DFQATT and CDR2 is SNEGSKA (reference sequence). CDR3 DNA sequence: TGCAGTGCTAGAGATCTTTGGGCCGGGGGTGGCTACACCTTC. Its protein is CSARDLWAGGGYTF.

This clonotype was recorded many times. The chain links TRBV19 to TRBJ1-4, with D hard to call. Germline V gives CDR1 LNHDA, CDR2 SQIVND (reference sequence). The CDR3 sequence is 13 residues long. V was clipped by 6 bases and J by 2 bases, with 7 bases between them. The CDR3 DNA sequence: TGTGCCAGTAGCCCCCGGACTAATGAAAAACTGTTTTTT. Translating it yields CASSPRTNEKLFF.

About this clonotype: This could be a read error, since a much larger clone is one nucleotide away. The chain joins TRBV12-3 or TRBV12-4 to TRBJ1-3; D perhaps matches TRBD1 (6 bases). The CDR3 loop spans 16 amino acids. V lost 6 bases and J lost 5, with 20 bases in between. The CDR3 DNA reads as TGTGCCAGCAGCCGCGAACAGGGCATCGAGAGAAACACCATATATTTT. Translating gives CASSREQGIERNTIYF.

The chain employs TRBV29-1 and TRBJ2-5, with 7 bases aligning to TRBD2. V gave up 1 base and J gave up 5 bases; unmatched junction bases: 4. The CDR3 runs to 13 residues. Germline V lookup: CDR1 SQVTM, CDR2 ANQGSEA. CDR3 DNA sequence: TGCAGCGTTGAAGGGGGGGGTATGGAGACCCAGTACTTC. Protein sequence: CSVEGGGMETQYF.

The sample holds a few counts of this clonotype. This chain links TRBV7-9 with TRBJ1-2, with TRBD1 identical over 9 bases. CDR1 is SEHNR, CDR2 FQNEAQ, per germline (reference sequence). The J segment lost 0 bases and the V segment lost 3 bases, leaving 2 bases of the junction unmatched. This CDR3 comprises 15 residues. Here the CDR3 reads CASSFRDRANYGYTF. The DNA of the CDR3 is TGTGCCAGCAGCTTCCGGGACAGGGCTAACTATGGCTACACCTTC.

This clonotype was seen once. The CDR3 sequence is CSPATGTYEQYF. DNA of the CDR3: TGCAGCCCGGCGACAGGGACCTACGAGCAGTACTTC. The rearrangement joins TRBV29-1 to TRBJ2-7, with 7 bases matching TRBD1. CDR1 and CDR2 from the germline V gene are SQVTM and ANQGSEA. With 8 bases clipped from V and 2 bases from J, the junction kept 6 bases outside the gene matches. There are 12 residues in the CDR3.

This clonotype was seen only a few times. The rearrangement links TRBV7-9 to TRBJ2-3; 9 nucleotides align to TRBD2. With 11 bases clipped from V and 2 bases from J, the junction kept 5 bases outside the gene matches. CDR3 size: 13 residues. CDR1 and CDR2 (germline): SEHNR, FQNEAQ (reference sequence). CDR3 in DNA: TGTGCCGGAGGGACTAGCATCACAGATACGCAGTATTTT. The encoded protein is CAGGTSITDTQYF.

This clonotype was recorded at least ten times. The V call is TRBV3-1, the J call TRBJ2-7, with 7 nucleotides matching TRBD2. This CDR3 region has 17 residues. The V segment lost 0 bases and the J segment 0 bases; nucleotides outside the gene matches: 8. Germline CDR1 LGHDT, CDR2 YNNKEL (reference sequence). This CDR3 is CASSQEKASGYSYEQYF. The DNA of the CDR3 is TGTGCCAGCAGCCAAGAAAAGGCTAGCGGTTACTCCTACGAGCAGTACTTC.

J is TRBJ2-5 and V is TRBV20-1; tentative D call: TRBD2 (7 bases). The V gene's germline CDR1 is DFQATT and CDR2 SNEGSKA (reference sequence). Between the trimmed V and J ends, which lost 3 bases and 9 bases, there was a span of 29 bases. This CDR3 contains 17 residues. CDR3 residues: CSASLGGGAHSNQPQYF. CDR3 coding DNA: TGCAGTGCTAGTTTGGGGGGGGGGGCCCATAGCAATCAGCCCCAGTACTTC.

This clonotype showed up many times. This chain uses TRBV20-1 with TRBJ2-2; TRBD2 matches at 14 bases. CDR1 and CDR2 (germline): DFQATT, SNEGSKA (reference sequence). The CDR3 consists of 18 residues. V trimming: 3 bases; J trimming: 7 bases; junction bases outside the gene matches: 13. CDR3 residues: CSASPTRLAGGPNGELFF. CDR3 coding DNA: TGCAGTGCTAGTCCCACCCGACTAGCGGGGGGGCCCAACGGGGAGCTGTTTTTT.

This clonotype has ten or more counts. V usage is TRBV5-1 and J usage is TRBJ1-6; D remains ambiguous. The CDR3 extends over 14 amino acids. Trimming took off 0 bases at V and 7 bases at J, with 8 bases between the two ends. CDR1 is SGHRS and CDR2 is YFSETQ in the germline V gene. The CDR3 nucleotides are TGCGCCAGCAGCTTGGCAGCGAACAATTCACCCCTCCACTTT. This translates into CASSLAANNSPLHF.

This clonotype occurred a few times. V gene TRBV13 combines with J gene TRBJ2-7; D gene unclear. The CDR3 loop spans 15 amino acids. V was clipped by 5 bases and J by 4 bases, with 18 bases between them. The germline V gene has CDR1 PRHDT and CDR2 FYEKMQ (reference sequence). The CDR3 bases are TGTGCCAGCAGCCCCCTCACGGGCCTTCGTTACGAGCAGTACTTC. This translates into CASSPLTGLRYEQYF.

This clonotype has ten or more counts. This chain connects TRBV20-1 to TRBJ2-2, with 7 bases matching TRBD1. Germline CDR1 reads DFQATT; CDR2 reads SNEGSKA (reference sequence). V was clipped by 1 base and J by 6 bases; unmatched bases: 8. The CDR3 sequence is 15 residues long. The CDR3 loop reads CSARVSTGLSGELFF. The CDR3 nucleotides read TGCAGTGCTAGAGTCTCGACAGGGCTATCCGGGGAGCTGTTTTTT.

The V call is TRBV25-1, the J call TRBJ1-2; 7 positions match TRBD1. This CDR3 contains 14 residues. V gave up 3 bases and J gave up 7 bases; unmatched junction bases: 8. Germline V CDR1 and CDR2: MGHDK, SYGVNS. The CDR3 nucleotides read TGTGCCAGCAGTGATCTAACAGGGGACTCTGGCTACACCTTC. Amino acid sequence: CASSDLTGDSGYTF.

CDR3 nucleotide sequence: TGTGCCAGCAGTTTAGAGGCTATGGGGGCCAACGTCCTGACTTTC. Translated, it gives CASSLEAMGANVLTF. This rearrangement joins TRBV12-3 or TRBV12-4 to TRBJ2-6, with D unresolved. This CDR3 comprises 15 residues. Deletions cut 1 base from V and 4 bases from J, with 8 bases between.